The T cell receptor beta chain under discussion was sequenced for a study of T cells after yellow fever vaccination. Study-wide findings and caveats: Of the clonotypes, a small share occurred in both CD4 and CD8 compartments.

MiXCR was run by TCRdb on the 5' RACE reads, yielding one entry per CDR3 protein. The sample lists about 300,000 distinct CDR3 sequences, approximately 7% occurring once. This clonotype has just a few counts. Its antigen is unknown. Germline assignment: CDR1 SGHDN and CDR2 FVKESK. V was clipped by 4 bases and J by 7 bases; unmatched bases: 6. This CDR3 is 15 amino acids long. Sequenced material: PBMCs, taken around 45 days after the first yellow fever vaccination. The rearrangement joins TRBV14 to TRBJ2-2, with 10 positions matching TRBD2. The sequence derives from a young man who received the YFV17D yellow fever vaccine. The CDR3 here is CASSPLLAGLGELFF. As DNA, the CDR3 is TGTGCCAGCAGCCCCCTACTAGCGGGGCTCGGGGAGCTGTTTTTT.